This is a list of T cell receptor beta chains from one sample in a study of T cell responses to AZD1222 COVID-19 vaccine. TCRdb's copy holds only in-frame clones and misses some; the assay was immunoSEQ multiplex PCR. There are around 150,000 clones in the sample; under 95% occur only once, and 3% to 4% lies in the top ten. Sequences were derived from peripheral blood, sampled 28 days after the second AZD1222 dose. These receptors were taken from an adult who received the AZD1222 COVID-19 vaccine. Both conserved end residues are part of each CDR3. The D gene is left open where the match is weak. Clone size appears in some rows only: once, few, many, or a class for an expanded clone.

CDR3aa: CASSLDSSNQPQHF; CDR3nt: TGTGCCAGCTCGCTAGACAGTAGCAATCAGCCCCAGCATTTT; v_gene: TRBV18; j_gene: TRBJ1-5; d_gene: .; abundance: .
CDR3aa: CASSPTQERQYF; CDR3nt: TGTGCCAGCAGCCCTACCCAGGAGAGACAGTACTTC; v_gene: TRBV11-2; j_gene: TRBJ2-7; d_gene: .; abundance: .
CDR3aa: CASSDTGFGEPQHF; CDR3nt: TGTGCCAGCAGTGACACAGGGTTTGGGGAGCCCCAGCATTTT; v_gene: TRBV2; j_gene: TRBJ1-5; d_gene: .; abundance: .
CDR3aa: CASSLRRTSGYEQYF; CDR3nt: TGTGCCAGTAGTTTACGTCGGACTAGCGGCTACGAGCAGTACTTC; v_gene: TRBV19; j_gene: TRBJ2-7; d_gene: TRBD2; abundance: .
CDR3aa: CASSLWGLAGVAYEQYF; CDR3nt: TGTGCCAGCAGTTTATGGGGTCTAGCGGGAGTAGCTTACGAGCAGTACTTC; v_gene: TRBV28; j_gene: TRBJ2-7; d_gene: TRBD2; abundance: .
CDR3aa: CATSRGSGTVVGYTF; CDR3nt: TGTGCCACCAGCAGAGGTTCCGGGACAGTCGTCGGCTACACCTTC; v_gene: TRBV15; j_gene: TRBJ1-2; d_gene: TRBD1; abundance: .
CDR3aa: CASSTPGRGDSPLHF; CDR3nt: TGTGCCAGCAGCACCCCGGGGAGGGGGGACTCACCCCTCCACTTT; v_gene: TRBV5-4; j_gene: TRBJ1-6; d_gene: .; abundance: .
CDR3aa: CATSRDGAETQYF; CDR3nt: TGTGCCACCAGCAGAGACGGAGCTGAGACCCAGTACTTC; v_gene: TRBV15; j_gene: TRBJ2-5; d_gene: .; abundance: .
CDR3aa: CSVVGRGSSYEQYF; CDR3nt: TGCAGCGTTGTGGGTAGGGGCAGCTCCTACGAGCAGTACTTC; v_gene: TRBV29-1; j_gene: TRBJ2-7; d_gene: .; abundance: .
CDR3aa: CASSLGTESYEQYF; CDR3nt: TGCGCCAGCAGCCTGGGGACGGAGTCCTACGAGCAGTACTTC; v_gene: TRBV5-1; j_gene: TRBJ2-7; d_gene: .; abundance: .
CDR3aa: CSVVGQGAVPYF; CDR3nt: .; v_gene: TRBV29-1; j_gene: TRBJ2-4; d_gene: .; abundance: .
CDR3aa: CAISATSGTGPYEQYF; CDR3nt: TGTGCCATCAGTGCCACCTCAGGAACGGGGCCCTACGAGCAGTACTTC; v_gene: TRBV10-3; j_gene: TRBJ2-7; d_gene: .; abundance: once
CDR3aa: CASSEPEGIRTRSGELFF; CDR3nt: TGTGCCAGCAGTGAACCGGAGGGGATACGGACTAGGAGCGGGGAGCTGTTTTTT; v_gene: TRBV2; j_gene: TRBJ2-2; d_gene: TRBD2; abundance: .
CDR3aa: CASSSEQNTEAFF; CDR3nt: TGTGCCAGCAGCTCCGAACAGAACACTGAAGCTTTCTTT; v_gene: TRBV5-4; j_gene: TRBJ1-1; d_gene: .; abundance: once
CDR3aa: CASSPLGDWGETQYF; CDR3nt: TGTGCCAGCAGTCCTCTAGGGGACTGGGGTGAGACCCAGTACTTC; v_gene: TRBV28; j_gene: TRBJ2-5; d_gene: .; abundance: .
CDR3aa: CASSILRGPAGNTIYF; CDR3nt: TGTGCCAGCAGTATCCTGAGGGGGCCCGCTGGAAACACCATATATTTT; v_gene: TRBV2; j_gene: TRBJ1-3; d_gene: TRBD1; abundance: .
CDR3aa: CASSQVEGYYNSPLHF; CDR3nt: TGCGCCAGCAGCCAAGTTGAGGGGTACTATAATTCACCCCTCCACTTT; v_gene: TRBV4-3; j_gene: TRBJ1-6; d_gene: .; abundance: .
CDR3aa: CASSEPNTRVTEAFF; CDR3nt: TGCGCCAGCAGTGAGCCCAATACCAGGGTTACTGAAGCTTTCTTT; v_gene: TRBV10-2; j_gene: TRBJ1-1; d_gene: .; abundance: .
CDR3aa: CATSLSGRLNTEAFF; CDR3nt: TGTGCCACCAGCTTGTCGGGACGGTTGAACACTGAAGCTTTCTTT; v_gene: TRBV15; j_gene: TRBJ1-1; d_gene: .; abundance: .
CDR3aa: CASSQDTVEDYGYTF; CDR3nt: TGCGCCAGCAGCCAAGATACGGTAGAGGACTATGGCTACACCTTC; v_gene: TRBV4-1; j_gene: TRBJ1-2; d_gene: .; abundance: .
CDR3aa: CASSRLGGIGTEAFF; CDR3nt: TGCGCCAGCAGCCGCTTAGGGGGTATAGGCACTGAAGCTTTCTTT; v_gene: TRBV5-1; j_gene: TRBJ1-1; d_gene: .; abundance: .
CDR3aa: CASSPRQGILAEAFF; CDR3nt: TGTGCCAGCTCACCACGGCAGGGAATTTTGGCTGAAGCTTTCTTT; v_gene: TRBV18; j_gene: TRBJ1-1; d_gene: .; abundance: .
CDR3aa: CASSESGTPDTQYF; CDR3nt: TGTGCCAGCAGTGAGAGCGGGACCCCAGATACGCAGTATTTT; v_gene: TRBV2; j_gene: TRBJ2-3; d_gene: TRBD2; abundance: .
CDR3aa: CAIRAVENTEAFF; CDR3nt: TGTGCCATCAGAGCAGTTGAGAACACTGAAGCTTTCTTT; v_gene: TRBV10-3; j_gene: TRBJ1-1; d_gene: .; abundance: .
CDR3aa: CASIQNSGSSPLHF; CDR3nt: TGTGCCAGCATCCAAAACTCAGGGAGCTCACCCCTCCACTTT; v_gene: TRBV11-2; j_gene: TRBJ1-6; d_gene: .; abundance: .
CDR3aa: CASSYGRTTEAFF; CDR3nt: TGTGCCAGCAGTTACGGCAGAACCACTGAAGCTTTCTTT; v_gene: TRBV6-5; j_gene: TRBJ1-1; d_gene: .; abundance: .
CDR3aa: CASTPTSNYGYTF; CDR3nt: TGTGCCAGCACCCCGACATCGAACTATGGCTACACCTTC; v_gene: TRBV19; j_gene: TRBJ1-2; d_gene: .; abundance: .
CDR3aa: CASSPPNRGGYEQYF; CDR3nt: TGTGCCAGCTCACCACCGAACAGGGGGGGCTACGAGCAGTACTTC; v_gene: TRBV18; j_gene: TRBJ2-7; d_gene: .; abundance: .
CDR3aa: CATSERTGEYYGYTF; CDR3nt: TGTGCCACCAGTGAACGGACAGGGGAATACTATGGCTACACCTTC; v_gene: TRBV24-1; j_gene: TRBJ1-2; d_gene: TRBD1; abundance: .
CDR3aa: CASSGFPGDTEAFF; CDR3nt: TGTGCCAGCAGTGGCTTCCCAGGAGACACTGAAGCTTTCTTT; v_gene: TRBV2; j_gene: TRBJ1-1; d_gene: .; abundance: .
CDR3aa: CASSQGVSEAFF; CDR3nt: TGCGCCAGCAGCCAAGGTGTGAGTGAAGCTTTCTTT; v_gene: TRBV4-3; j_gene: TRBJ1-1; d_gene: .; abundance: .
CDR3aa: CASSPDHPNTGELFF; CDR3nt: TGCGCCAGCAGCCCGGATCACCCGAACACCGGGGAGCTGTTTTTT; v_gene: TRBV5-1; j_gene: TRBJ2-2; d_gene: .; abundance: .
CDR3aa: CASSVTSGSDEQYF; CDR3nt: TGTGCCAGCAGTGTGACTAGCGGGAGCGACGAGCAGTACTTC; v_gene: TRBV2; j_gene: TRBJ2-7; d_gene: TRBD2; abundance: once
CDR3aa: CASSYGQGAYEQYF; CDR3nt: TGTGCCAGCAGCTACGGACAGGGGGCCTACGAGCAGTACTTC; v_gene: TRBV5-4; j_gene: TRBJ2-7; d_gene: TRBD1; abundance: .
CDR3aa: CASSLTGSSYEQYF; CDR3nt: TGTGCCAGCAGCTTAACAGGCAGCTCCTACGAGCAGTACTTC; v_gene: TRBV7-2; j_gene: TRBJ2-7; d_gene: .; abundance: .
CDR3aa: CASSPQFAGDTQYF; CDR3nt: TGCGCCAGCAGCCCACAATTCGCGGGAGATACGCAGTATTTT; v_gene: TRBV5-1; j_gene: TRBJ2-3; d_gene: .; abundance: .
CDR3aa: CASSFRGGSYEQYF; CDR3nt: TGTGCCAGCAGTTTTCGAGGGGGCTCCTACGAGCAGTACTTC; v_gene: TRBV28; j_gene: TRBJ2-7; d_gene: .; abundance: .
CDR3aa: CASSLLGEPDTQYF; CDR3nt: TGTGCCAGCAGTTTATTGGGGGAACCAGATACGCAGTATTTT; v_gene: TRBV27; j_gene: TRBJ2-3; d_gene: .; abundance: .
CDR3aa: CASSSRGSVFNTEAFF; CDR3nt: TGTGCCAGCAGCTCCCGGGGCTCAGTGTTTAACACTGAAGCTTTCTTT; v_gene: TRBV7-2; j_gene: TRBJ1-1; d_gene: .; abundance: .
CDR3aa: CASSERQGLHYGYTF; CDR3nt: TGTGCCAGCTCGGAACGACAGGGGTTGCACTATGGCTACACCTTC; v_gene: TRBV18; j_gene: TRBJ1-2; d_gene: TRBD1; abundance: .
CDR3aa: CASSGGENEKLFF; CDR3nt: TGTGCCAGCAGTGGGGGAGAGAACGAAAAACTGTTTTTT; v_gene: TRBV12-3/TRBV12-4; j_gene: TRBJ1-4; d_gene: .; abundance: .
CDR3aa: CASSVDPGRTGELFF; CDR3nt: TGTGCCAGCAGCGTAGATCCAGGGAGGACCGGGGAGCTGTTTTTT; v_gene: TRBV9; j_gene: TRBJ2-2; d_gene: .; abundance: .
CDR3aa: CAISESVGYEQYF; CDR3nt: TGTGCCATCAGTGAGTCTGTCGGCTACGAGCAGTACTTC; v_gene: TRBV10-3; j_gene: TRBJ2-7; d_gene: .; abundance: .